Each of the 6 T cell receptor beta chains below was sequenced from the same sample in a study of cytomegalovirus exposure and HLA in healthy donors. The data were produced by immunoSEQ multiplex PCR, yet TCRdb's version contains in-frame clones alone and is incomplete. The sample holds 100,000 to 150,000 clones, 70% to 90% seen once. Sequenced input: PBMCs. The receptor set was obtained from a woman aged 18-30 years in good health and CMV-seronegative.

This CDR3 reads CASMAPSTGGSEQYF. The CDR3 DNA reads as TGTGCCAGCATGGCCCCTAGTACAGGGGGCAGCGAGCAGTACTTC. The chain recombines TRBV6-1 with TRBJ2-7; TRBD1 aligns across 9 bases. CDR1 and CDR2 from the germline V gene are MNHNS and SASEGT. CDR3 size: 15 residues. After removal of 7 bases from V and 6 bases from J, the junction contained 13 bases not matched to a gene.

The V call is TRBV6-1, the J call TRBJ1-1; 7 bases agree with TRBD1. CDR3 length: 14 residues. Germline CDR1 MNHNS, CDR2 SASEGT. Trimming cost V 4 bases and J 1 base; bases outside gene matches: 3. CDR3 coding DNA: TGTGCCAGCAGTGTGGACAGGACGAACACTGAAGCTTTCTTT. Encoded protein: CASSVDRTNTEAFF.

The rearrangement uses TRBV6-1 and TRBJ2-5; 12 bases match TRBD1. Germline trimming cut 2 bases from V and 5 bases from J; bases unmatched to any gene: 6. Per germline, CDR1 MNHNS and CDR2 SASEGT. The CDR3 sequence is 16 residues long. CDR3 DNA sequence: TGTGCCAGCAGTGAAAAGTGGGACAGGGGGCAGGAGACCCAGTACTTC. Translating it yields CASSEKWDRGQETQYF.

The V and J genes are TRBV25-1 and TRBJ1-3, with no clear D. V was shortened by 3 bases and J by 2 bases, with 11 bases between the two germline ends. The CDR3 has 15 amino acids. From germline, CDR1 is MGHDK and CDR2 SYGVNS. CDR3 DNA sequence: TGTGCCAGCAGTGAGAGCGTATGGGCTGGAAACACCATATATTTT. It encodes CASSESVWAGNTIYF.

This chain links TRBV4-1 with TRBJ1-2; 7 bases align to TRBD1. V shed 0 bases and J 4 bases; nucleotides not matched to a gene: 8. The length of the CDR3 is 16 residues. Germline-derived CDR1 and CDR2 are MGHRA and YSYEKL. The CDR3 spells CASSQESTGAVYGYTF. CDR3 DNA: TGCGCCAGCAGCCAAGAAAGTACAGGGGCGGTCTATGGCTACACCTTC.

The J gene is TRBJ2-2, the V gene TRBV30, with D hard to call. V was clipped by 3 bases and J by 2 bases, with 7 bases between them. CDR1 and CDR2 from the germline V gene are GTSNPN and SVGIG (reference sequence). The CDR3 sequence is 13 residues long. The CDR3 DNA reads TGTGCCTGGAGCGGTCCCAACACCGGGGAGCTGTTTTTT. Protein product: CAWSGPNTGELFF. The full variable domain, its missing parts supplied by reference TRBV30 and TRBJ2-2, is SQTIHQWPATLVQPVGSPLSLECTVEGTSNPNLYWYRQAAGRGLQLLFYSVGIGQISSEVPQNLSASRPQDRQFILSSKKLLLSDSGFYLCAWSGPNTGELFFGEGSRLTVL.